The 11 T cell receptor beta chains reported below all come from one sample, sequenced in a study of control samples from healthy donors and cancer patients. This table comes from immunoSEQ multiplex PCR, and its TCRdb copy is limited to in-frame clones, with some not included. The table includes roughly 150,000 clones, under 90% detected once. The sequenced sample was blood. All receptors come from a man aged 25-40 years in good health.

This sequence joins TRBV7-2 and TRBJ2-7, with D possibly TRBD1 on 8 matching bases. The CDR3 runs to 15 residues. Germline V CDR1 and CDR2: SGHTA, FQGNSA. The germline V and J ends were trimmed by 4 bases and 3 bases, with 16 bases remaining between them. The CDR3 loop is CASSSQGAGVYEQYF. CDR3 in DNA: TGTGCCAGCAGCTCCCAGGGGGCGGGGGTCTACGAGCAGTACTTC.

The chain carries TRBV18 and TRBJ2-7; TRBD2 is a possible D gene (6 bases). V dropped 3 bases and J dropped 0 bases, with 12 bases sitting between them. This CDR3 contains 15 residues. Germline CDR1 KGHSH, CDR2 LQKENI. As DNA, the CDR3 is TGTGCCAGCTCACCGGCTGGGGGGAGCTCCTACGAGCAGTACTTC. Translation gives CASSPAGGSSYEQYF.

This clone was seen only a few times. V is TRBV11-2 and J is TRBJ1-6; possibly TRBD1 for D (6 bases). The V end was cut by 3 bases, the J end by 5 bases, with 14 bases between. Germline loops: CDR1 SGHAT, CDR2 FQNNGV. The CDR3 has 16 amino acids. In nucleotides, the CDR3 is TGTGCCAGCAGCTTCCTGGGGGCAGCGAATAATTCACCCCTCCACTTT. Encoded protein: CASSFLGAANNSPLHF.

The genes are TRBV4-3 and TRBJ2-1; 8 bases are shared with TRBD2. The J segment lost 5 bases and the V segment lost 3 bases, leaving 6 bases of the junction unmatched. Germline lookup yields CDR1 LGHNA and CDR2 YSLEER. The length of the CDR3 is 15 residues. The DNA of the CDR3 is TGCGCCAGCAGCCATCCGGGAGGGCCCCACAATGAGCAGTTCTTC. As protein: CASSHPGGPHNEQFF.

V and J are TRBV11-3 and TRBJ2-5, with D possibly matching TRBD2 (6 bases). This CDR3 has 16 residues. Germline CDR1 is SGHNT and CDR2 is YENEEA. V dropped 1 base and J dropped 1 base, with 13 bases sitting between them. The DNA of the CDR3 is TGTGCCAGCAGCTTAGGGGGAGGTGGGGGCCAAGAGACCCAGTACTTC. It specifies CASSLGGGGGQETQYF.

The chain employs TRBV7-9 and TRBJ2-5; no definite D call. CDR1 is SEHNR, CDR2 FQNEAQ, per germline (reference sequence). Trimming left V 2 bases short and J 1 base short, with 5 bases between. This CDR3 is built from 13 residues. CDR3 coding DNA: TGTGCCAGCAGCTTAAGGAGCCAAGAGACCCAGTACTTC. The encoded protein is CASSLRSQETQYF.

V gene TRBV29-1 combines with J gene TRBJ1-1, with D unclear. The germline V gene encodes CDR1 SQVTM and CDR2 ANQGSEA. The CDR3 has 13 amino acids. Between the trimmed V and J ends, which lost 4 bases and 1 base, there was a span of 10 bases. In DNA form, the CDR3 reads TGCAGCGTTGGATCAAGCCAGAACACTGAAGCTTTCTTT. This encodes CSVGSSQNTEAFF.

The chain employs TRBV7-2 and TRBJ2-2; 7 bases map to TRBD2. Germline trimming cut 5 bases from V and 4 bases from J; bases unmatched to any gene: 4. This CDR3 region has 14 residues. Germline V gene lookup returns CDR1 SGHTA and CDR2 FQGNSA. DNA for the CDR3: TGTGCCAGCAGCCTCAGGGAGGGCACCGGGGAGCTGTTTTTT. As protein: CASSLREGTGELFF.

V gene TRBV4-3 combines with J gene TRBJ2-1; D is uncertain. Trimming pared 1 base from V and 1 base from J, leaving 8 bases between. Germline V CDR1 and CDR2: LGHNA, YSLEER. This CDR3 has 15 residues. CDR3 coding DNA: TGCGCCAGCAGCCAAGTCAAAACATCCTACAATGAGCAGTTCTTC. It codes for CASSQVKTSYNEQFF.

This chain connects TRBV5-6 to TRBJ2-2; D uncertain. V lost 1 base and J lost 6, with 7 bases in between. Per germline, CDR1 SGHDT and CDR2 YYEEEE. The CDR3 sequence is 13 residues long. The CDR3 sequence is CASSLWPPGELFF. CDR3 bases: TGTGCCAGCAGCTTGTGGCCCCCCGGGGAGCTGTTTTTT.

The rearrangement joins TRBV23-1 to TRBJ2-3; TRBD1 matches 9 bases. TRBV23-1 qualifies as an ORF whose function is uncertain. V shed 5 bases and J 4 bases; nucleotides not matched to a gene: 10. The CDR3 has 16 residues. The CDR3 DNA is TGCGCCAGCAGTGAACCGGGACAGGGTAGAGCAGATACGCAGTATTTT. Amino acid sequence: CASSEPGQGRADTQYF.